These 28 T cell receptor beta chains were sequenced from one sample in a study of blood T cells in healthy people across ages. Primed by a sample-barcoded 5' primer and a J-beta primer mix, a second PCR proceeded for 7 to 11 cycles. TCRdb fed the 5' RACE reads into MiXCR, producing one record per CDR3 protein. There are around 1,800,000 distinct CDR3 sequences in the sample; 30% to 40% occur only once, and under 30% lies in the top ten. The sequencing sample was made of blood. The receptors originated from a human donor in good health.

The CDR3 DNA sequence: TGCAGCCCTACGCGTGGTGGGGACAACAACACCGGGGAGCTGTTTTTT. Its translation: CSPTRGGDNNTGELFF. The chain combines TRBV29-1 with TRBJ2-2, with D possibly being TRBD1 (6 bases). CDR3 length: 16 residues. V lost 8 bases to trimming and J lost 2 bases, with 21 bases between them. Germline values: CDR1 SQVTM, CDR2 ANQGSEA.

This clonotype showed up just a few times. The rearrangement uses TRBV20-1 and TRBJ2-7, with TRBD1 matching over 7 bases. Germline V lookup: CDR1 DFQATT, CDR2 SNEGSKA (reference sequence). The V and J ends lost 6 bases and 0 bases, in that order; junction bases with no gene match: 11. CDR3 length: 15 amino acids. DNA of the CDR3: TGCAGTGCCACCCGGACAGGCGATCTCTCCTACGAGCAGTACTTC. It translates to CSATRTGDLSYEQYF.

The chain is built from TRBV11-2 and TRBJ1-1, with unresolved D. Germline V lookup: CDR1 SGHAT, CDR2 FQNNGV. Trimming took 0 bases from V and 11 from J, leaving 13 bases between them. The CDR3 runs 13 residues. The CDR3, as DNA: TGTGCCAGCAGCTTAGACCTCCTCCGGAATGCTTTCTTT. This codes for CASSLDLLRNAFF.

This chain connects TRBV9 to TRBJ1-1; tentative D call: TRBD1 (5 bases). The length of the CDR3 is 14 residues. V was pared by 0 bases and J by 5 bases, with 11 bases between. Germline CDR1 SGDLS, CDR2 YYNGEE. This CDR3 is CASSVATRGTEAFF. The DNA for the CDR3 is TGTGCCAGCAGCGTAGCTACAAGGGGTACTGAAGCTTTCTTT. Using reference TRBV9 and TRBJ1-1 for the parts outside the CDR3, the full variable domain is DSGVTQTPKHLITATGQRVTLRCSPRSGDLSVYWYQQSLDQGLQFLIQYYNGEERAKGNILERFSAQQFPDLHSELNLSSLELGDSALYFCASSVATRGTEAFFGQGTRLTVV.

There are many counts of this clonotype. The CDR3 sequence is CASSLTGVAGGMLNEQFF. CDR3 nucleotides: TGTGCCAGCAGCTTAACAGGAGTAGCGGGGGGCATGCTCAATGAGCAGTTCTTC. This chain connects TRBV7-8 to TRBJ2-1; 10 positions match TRBD2. CDR1 SGHVS and CDR2 FQNEAQ come from the germline V gene. The CDR3 is made up of 18 amino acids. V lost 2 bases, J lost 6 bases, and 13 bases stayed unmatched.

This clonotype was found a few times. This chain links TRBV27 with TRBJ2-3; D remains ambiguous. Germline V gene sequence: CDR1 MNHEY, CDR2 SMNVEV (reference sequence). Trimming left V 3 bases short and J 2 bases short, with 12 bases between. CDR3 length: 15 residues. Written as DNA, the CDR3 is TGTGCCAGCAGTTTTGGATTAGGGTCCACAGATACGCAGTATTTT. As protein: CASSFGLGSTDTQYF.

The chain combines TRBV7-2 with TRBJ1-6; D uncertain. CDR1 is SGHTA, CDR2 FQGNSA, per germline. V lost 3 bases and J lost 4, with 16 bases in between. The CDR3 is 17 residues long. This chain's CDR3 is CASSLISGSAYNSPLHF. Here the CDR3 DNA reads TGTGCCAGCAGCTTGATAAGCGGGAGTGCATATAATTCACCCCTCCACTTT.

In this sample, this clonotype turned up a few times. The chain recombines TRBV10-3 with TRBJ2-6; D is perhaps TRBD2 (5 bases). The V end was cut by 7 bases, the J end by 2 bases, with 6 bases between. The CDR3 is 13 amino acids. Germline CDR1 reads ENHRY; CDR2 reads SYGVKD. The CDR3: CAINGAGANVLTF. In DNA form, the CDR3 reads TGTGCCATCAACGGGGCTGGGGCCAACGTCCTGACTTTC.

The V call is TRBV18, the J call TRBJ2-7; 10 nucleotides agree with TRBD1. Trimming cost V 0 bases and J 4 bases; bases outside gene matches: 3. The CDR3 is 15 amino acids. Germline CDR1 is KGHSH and CDR2 is LQKENI. CDR3 protein: CASSPPGQGRYEQYF. The CDR3 coding sequence is TGTGCCAGCTCACCACCGGGACAGGGGAGGTACGAGCAGTACTTC.

This clonotype was seen only a few times. V gene TRBV24-1 combines with J gene TRBJ2-1; the match to TRBD2 covers 9 bases. V trimming: 4 bases; J trimming: 5 bases; junction bases outside the gene matches: 11. Germline V lookup: CDR1 KGHDR, CDR2 SFDVKD. This CDR3 is built from 17 residues. CDR3 nucleotide sequence: TGTGCCACCAGTGAGTTGCCGGGGGTAGCGGGGGACAATGAGCAGTTCTTC. Translated, it gives CATSELPGVAGDNEQFF.

This sequence joins TRBV4-3 and TRBJ1-1; D is ambiguous. The CDR3 runs 14 residues. The germline V gene encodes CDR1 LGHNA and CDR2 YSLEER. V lost 0 bases to trimming and J lost 0 bases, with 5 bases between them. Written as DNA, the CDR3 is TGCGCCAGCAGCCAAGAACGGGTGAACACTGAAGCTTTCTTT. Protein: CASSQERVNTEAFF.

This clonotype occurred a few times. The CDR3 DNA reads TGCGCCAGCAGCCAAGACTCAGGACAAACCAATCAGCCCCAGCATTTT. Translation: CASSQDSGQTNQPQHF. This chain uses TRBV4-3 with TRBJ1-5, with D perhaps matching TRBD1 (5 bases). The length of the CDR3 is 16 residues. V was cut by 0 bases and J by 3 bases, with 12 bases left in between. CDR1 and CDR2 from the germline V gene are LGHNA and YSLEER.

The chain links TRBV20-1 to TRBJ1-2; perhaps TRBD1 as D (6 bases). In germline, CDR1 is DFQATT, CDR2 SNEGSKA (reference sequence). The CDR3 sequence is 16 residues long. V dropped 0 bases and J dropped 3 bases, with 17 bases sitting between them. The CDR3 nucleotides are TGCAGTGCTAGAGATCTGCGGGGGGCGGCAGACTATGGCTACACCTTC. This sequence encodes CSARDLRGAADYGYTF.

This clonotype was detected once. The chain employs TRBV18 and TRBJ2-5; D unresolved. Per the germline V gene, CDR1 is KGHSH and CDR2 is LQKENI. This CDR3 has 14 residues. The V end was cut by 1 base, the J end by 5 bases, with 11 bases between. The CDR3 loop is CASSPRDPVETQYF. DNA of the CDR3: TGTGCCAGCTCACCACGTGATCCAGTGGAGACCCAGTACTTC.

Only a few counts were recorded for this clonotype. V and J are TRBV24-1 and TRBJ1-4, with D unresolved. This CDR3 spans 13 amino acids. CDR1 and CDR2 from the germline V gene are KGHDR and SFDVKD. The ends were cut back, 9 bases at V and 8 bases at J, with 15 bases in the middle. CDR3 bases: TGTGCCACCTCAAATGGTTTTAAGGAAAAACTGTTTTTT. This gives the protein CATSNGFKEKLFF.

The V and J genes are TRBV4-1 and TRBJ2-4; TRBD1 matches 8 bases. This CDR3 comprises 15 residues. Trimming took 0 bases from V and 9 from J; bases not matched to a gene: 7. In germline, CDR1 is MGHRA, CDR2 YSYEKL. CDR3 in DNA: TGCGCCAGCAGCCAAGAAGGGACAGGACCGGGCATTCAGTACTTC. Encoded protein: CASSQEGTGPGIQYF.

This clonotype was seen more than once but under ten times. V is TRBV12-3 or TRBV12-4 and J is TRBJ1-2; D remains ambiguous. The V gene lost 1 base and the J gene lost 7 bases, with 22 bases spanning the gap. The CDR3 runs 17 residues. The CDR3 DNA is TGTGCCAGCAGTTTAGGGTCTGGCTTTAAAGGCCCTGCTGGCTACACCTTC. Its translation is CASSLGSGFKGPAGYTF.

This clonotype turned up a few times. J is TRBJ2-1 and V is TRBV29-1; D is ambiguous. The V gene's germline CDR1 is SQVTM and CDR2 ANQGSEA. V was clipped by 5 bases and J by 0 bases, with 14 bases between them. This CDR3 comprises 15 residues. The CDR3: CSVSGTSFSYNEQFF. CDR3 DNA: TGCAGCGTTAGTGGCACAAGCTTCTCCTACAATGAGCAGTTCTTC.

This chain links TRBV7-9 with TRBJ1-4; 10 bases are a match to TRBD1. This CDR3 is built from 18 residues. V was pared by 5 bases and J by 2 bases, with 11 bases of the junction left unmatched. Germline CDR1 is SEHNR and CDR2 is FQNEAQ (reference sequence). In DNA form, the CDR3 reads TGTGCCAGCAGCCCCGGGGACAGGGGTTTAGGGACTAATGAAAAACTGTTTTTT. Protein: CASSPGDRGLGTNEKLFF.

Of note for this clonotype: Mismatch with germline at one junction end may stem from a read error. This chain links TRBV10-3 with TRBJ2-2, with D perhaps TRBD2 (6 bases). This CDR3 region has 14 residues. CDR1 ENHRY and CDR2 SYGVKD come from the germline V gene. The CDR3 loop is CVISSGVYTGELFF. The CDR3 coding sequence is TGTGTCATCAGTTCGGGGGTATACACCGGGGAGCTGTTTTTT.

The table lists this clonotype with a few counts. The V call is TRBV7-2, the J call TRBJ2-3; 7 bases map to TRBD2. The CDR3 spans 16 residues. V was clipped by 6 bases and J by 0 bases; unmatched bases: 9. Germline V gene lookup returns CDR1 SGHTA and CDR2 FQGNSA. The CDR3 DNA follows: TGTGCCAGCAGTTTAAGCGGGGATTCTAGCACAGATACGCAGTATTTT. As protein: CASSLSGDSSTDTQYF.

J is TRBJ2-3 and V is TRBV5-1, with D possibly being TRBD1 (5 bases). This CDR3 is built from 13 residues. Trimming took 5 bases from V and 4 from J, leaving 11 bases between them. Germline loops: CDR1 SGHRS, CDR2 YFSETQ. Here the CDR3 reads CASRLGVSDTQYF. In nucleotides, the CDR3 is TGCGCCAGCAGGCTAGGGGTGTCAGATACGCAGTATTTT.

This rearrangement joins TRBV20-1 to TRBJ2-2; no clear D. The CDR3 runs to 16 residues. Germline assignment: CDR1 DFQATT and CDR2 SNEGSKA (reference sequence). V dropped 1 base and J dropped 4 bases, with 16 bases sitting between them. CDR3 region: CSARAPVGLVTGELFF. The CDR3 DNA is TGCAGTGCTAGAGCCCCGGTTGGGCTGGTCACCGGGGAGCTGTTTTTT.

This sequence joins TRBV29-1 and TRBJ1-1; D not resolved. V dropped 1 base and J dropped 0 bases, with 15 bases sitting between them. The CDR3 consists of 16 residues. The germline CDR1 and CDR2 sequences are SQVTM and ANQGSEA. The CDR3: CSVEGAAGSMNTEAFF. CDR3 DNA: TGCAGCGTTGAAGGGGCCGCAGGATCTATGAACACTGAAGCTTTCTTT.

In this sample, this clonotype turned up once. CDR3 region: CASSSFGRGLAGELFF. The CDR3 DNA reads TGTGCCAGCAGCTCCTTCGGGCGGGGGTTGGCCGGGGAGCTGTTTTTT. This sequence joins TRBV28 and TRBJ2-2, with 7 bases that match TRBD2. V lost 6 bases, J lost 6 bases, and 13 bases stayed unmatched. The CDR3 loop spans 16 amino acids. CDR1 and CDR2 (germline): MDHEN, SYDVKM.

The chain employs TRBV2 and TRBJ2-5; the match to TRBD1 covers 10 bases. The CDR3 contains 14 residues. V shed 2 bases and J 12 bases; nucleotides not matched to a gene: 9. Looked up from germline, CDR1 is SNHLY and CDR2 is FYNNEI. Here the CDR3 reads CASSENGQGVVEYF. The CDR3, as DNA: TGTGCCAGCAGTGAAAACGGACAGGGGGTAGTAGAGTACTTC.

This clonotype was seen a few times. The rearrangement joins TRBV28 to TRBJ1-5; D not certain. CDR1 and CDR2 from the germline V gene are MDHEN and SYDVKM. There are 12 residues in the CDR3. V lost 2 bases, J lost 9 bases, and 8 bases lay in between. CDR3 DNA sequence: TGTGCCAGCAGTTTAGCCCAACGGCCCCAGCATTTT. Its translation is CASSLAQRPQHF. The complete variable domain, with remaining parts taken from reference TRBV28 and TRBJ1-5, reads DVKVTQSSRYLVKRTGEKVFLECVQDMDHENMFWYRQDPGLGLRLIYFSYDVKMKEKGDIPEGYSVSREKKERFSLILESASTNQTSMYLCASSLAQRPQHFGDGTRLSIL.

This clonotype was seen only a few times. V is TRBV5-1 and J is TRBJ2-5; perhaps TRBD1 as D (5 bases). V lost 5 bases, J lost 3 bases, and 11 bases lay in between. Germline lookup yields CDR1 SGHRS and CDR2 YFSETQ. This CDR3 region has 13 residues. DNA for the CDR3: TGCGCCAGCAGTCCAACACAGGAAGAGACCCAGTACTTC. Protein product: CASSPTQEETQYF.